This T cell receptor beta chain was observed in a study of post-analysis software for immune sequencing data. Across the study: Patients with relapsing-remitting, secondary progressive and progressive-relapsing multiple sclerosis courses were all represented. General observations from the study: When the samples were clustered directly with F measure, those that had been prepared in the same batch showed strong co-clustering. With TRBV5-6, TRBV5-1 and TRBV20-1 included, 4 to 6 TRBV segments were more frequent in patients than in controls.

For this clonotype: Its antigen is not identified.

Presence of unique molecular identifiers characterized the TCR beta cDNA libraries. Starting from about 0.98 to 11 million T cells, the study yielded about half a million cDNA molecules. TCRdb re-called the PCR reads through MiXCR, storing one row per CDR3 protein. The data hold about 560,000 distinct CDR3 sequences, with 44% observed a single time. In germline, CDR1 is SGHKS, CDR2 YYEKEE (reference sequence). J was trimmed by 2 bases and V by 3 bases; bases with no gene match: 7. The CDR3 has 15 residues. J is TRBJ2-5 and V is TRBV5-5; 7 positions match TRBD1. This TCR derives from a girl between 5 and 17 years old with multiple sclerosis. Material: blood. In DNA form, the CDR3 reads TGTGCCAGCAGCTGGGGACAGCCCGGTCAAGAGACCCAGTACTTC. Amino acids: CASSWGQPGQETQYF.